The present T cell receptor (beta chain) was sequenced within a study of beta chain features in type 1 diabetes. The study, taken as a whole, reports: There were fewer insertions and more deletions at the VDJ junctions of type 1 diabetes patients.

This clone has more than one count but fewer than ten. Its matching antigen is unknown. CD4+ naive, central memory, regulatory and stem cell-like memory subsets were isolated by sorting on CD45RO/CCR7/CD25/CD127/CD95/CD27. The isolated RNA, all of it, was reverse transcribed, so expressed TCRB transcripts were what got sequenced. Sequencing of naive, central memory and regulatory T cell samples gave an average of about 3.9 million reads. Measured with immunoSEQ multiplex PCR; TCRdb has only the in-frame clones, and not every one. This table has 810,000 or so clones, 15% to 20% appearing once. V was shortened by 0 bases and J by 9 bases, with 18 bases between the two germline ends. This CDR3 contains 15 residues. The germline V gene encodes CDR1 LGHNA and CDR2 YNFKEQ.

J is TRBJ2-7 and V is TRBV4-2; maybe TRBD1 (6 bases). The receptor was derived from a woman between 18 and 29 years old in good health. Material for sequencing was naive CD4+ T cells from blood. The CDR3 loop is CASSQDITRGVGQYF. The DNA for the CDR3 is TGTGCCAGCAGCCAAGATATCACCAGGGGAGTCGGGCAGTACTTC.